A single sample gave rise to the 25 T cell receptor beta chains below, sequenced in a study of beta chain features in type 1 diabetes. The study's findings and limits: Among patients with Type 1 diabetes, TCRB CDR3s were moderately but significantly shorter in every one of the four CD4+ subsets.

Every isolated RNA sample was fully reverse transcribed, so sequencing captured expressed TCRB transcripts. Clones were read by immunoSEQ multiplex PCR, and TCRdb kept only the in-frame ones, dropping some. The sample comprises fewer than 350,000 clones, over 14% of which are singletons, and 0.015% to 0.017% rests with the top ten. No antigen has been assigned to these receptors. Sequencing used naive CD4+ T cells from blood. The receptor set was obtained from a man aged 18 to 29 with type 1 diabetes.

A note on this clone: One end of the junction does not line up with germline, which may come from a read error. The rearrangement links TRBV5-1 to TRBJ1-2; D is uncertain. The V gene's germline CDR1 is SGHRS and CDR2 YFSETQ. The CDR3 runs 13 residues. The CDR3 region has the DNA TGCGCCAGCAGCTTGGCCTTAACTGCCCTTCGGGTCTTC. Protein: CASSLALTALRVF. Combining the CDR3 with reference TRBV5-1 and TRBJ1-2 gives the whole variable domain KAGVTQTPRYLIKTRGQQVTLSCSPISGHRSVSWYQQTPGQGLQFLFEYFSETQRNKGNFPGRFSGRQFSNSRSEMNVSTLELGDSALYLCASSLALTALRVFGSGTRLTVV.

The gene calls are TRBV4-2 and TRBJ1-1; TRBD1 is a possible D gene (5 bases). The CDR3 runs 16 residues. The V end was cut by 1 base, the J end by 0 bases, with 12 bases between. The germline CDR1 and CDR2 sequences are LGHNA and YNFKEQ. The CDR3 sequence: CASSQASRQMNTEAFF. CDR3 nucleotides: TGTGCCAGCAGCCAAGCCAGCCGACAGATGAACACTGAAGCTTTCTTT.

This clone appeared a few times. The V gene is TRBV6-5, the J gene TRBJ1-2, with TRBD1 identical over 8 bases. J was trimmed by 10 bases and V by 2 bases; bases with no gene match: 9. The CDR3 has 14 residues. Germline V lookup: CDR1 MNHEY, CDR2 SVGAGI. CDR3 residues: CASSYQGQAMAYTF. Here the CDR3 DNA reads TGTGCCAGCAGTTACCAGGGACAGGCTATGGCCTACACCTTC.

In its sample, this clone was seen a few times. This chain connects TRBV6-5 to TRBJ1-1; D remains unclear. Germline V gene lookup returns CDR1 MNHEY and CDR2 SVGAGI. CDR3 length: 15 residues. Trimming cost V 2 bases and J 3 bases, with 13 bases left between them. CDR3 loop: CASSYGSLGDTEAFF. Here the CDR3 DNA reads TGTGCCAGCAGTTACGGCTCTCTCGGAGACACTGAAGCTTTCTTT.

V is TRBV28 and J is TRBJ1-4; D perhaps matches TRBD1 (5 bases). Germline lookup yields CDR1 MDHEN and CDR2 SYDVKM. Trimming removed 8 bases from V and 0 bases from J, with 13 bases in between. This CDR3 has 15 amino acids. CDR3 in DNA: TGTGCCAGCCTGGGGCACGGTGCAACTAATGAAAAACTGTTTTTT. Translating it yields CASLGHGATNEKLFF.

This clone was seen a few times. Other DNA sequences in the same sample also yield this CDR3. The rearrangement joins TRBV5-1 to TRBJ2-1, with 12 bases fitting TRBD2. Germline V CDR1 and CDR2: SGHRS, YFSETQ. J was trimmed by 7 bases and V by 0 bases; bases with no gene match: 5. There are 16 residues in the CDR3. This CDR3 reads CASSLAGTSGSNEQFF. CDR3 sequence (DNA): TGCGCCAGCAGCTTGGCTGGGACTAGCGGGTCAAATGAGCAGTTCTTC.

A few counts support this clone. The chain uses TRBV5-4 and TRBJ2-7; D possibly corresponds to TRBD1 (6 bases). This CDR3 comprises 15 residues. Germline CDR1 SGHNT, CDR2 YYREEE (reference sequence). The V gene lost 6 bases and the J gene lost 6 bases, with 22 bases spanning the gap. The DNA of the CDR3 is TGTGCCAGCACCACGGCCACACAGGGCTTGACCGAGCAGTACTTC. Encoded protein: CASTTATQGLTEQYF.

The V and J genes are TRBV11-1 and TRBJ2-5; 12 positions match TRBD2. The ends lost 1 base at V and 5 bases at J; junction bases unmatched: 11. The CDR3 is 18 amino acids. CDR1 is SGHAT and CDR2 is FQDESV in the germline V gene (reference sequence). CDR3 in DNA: TGTGCCAGCAGCTTAGAAGTCGCTAGCGGGAGGGCCGATGAGACCCAGTACTTC. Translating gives CASSLEVASGRADETQYF.

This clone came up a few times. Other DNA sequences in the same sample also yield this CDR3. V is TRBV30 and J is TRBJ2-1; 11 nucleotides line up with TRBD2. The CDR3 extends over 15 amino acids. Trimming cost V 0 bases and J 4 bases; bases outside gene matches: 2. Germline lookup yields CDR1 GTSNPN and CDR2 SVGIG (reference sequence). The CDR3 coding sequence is TGTGCCTGGAGTGTCGGGACTAGCGGTTACAATGAGCAGTTCTTC. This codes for CAWSVGTSGYNEQFF.

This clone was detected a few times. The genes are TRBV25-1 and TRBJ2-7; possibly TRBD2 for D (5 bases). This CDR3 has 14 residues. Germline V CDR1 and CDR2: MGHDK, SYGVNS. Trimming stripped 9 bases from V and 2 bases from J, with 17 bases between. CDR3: CARRSGREAYEQYF. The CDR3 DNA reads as TGTGCCAGGAGATCCGGCCGGGAAGCCTACGAGCAGTACTTC.

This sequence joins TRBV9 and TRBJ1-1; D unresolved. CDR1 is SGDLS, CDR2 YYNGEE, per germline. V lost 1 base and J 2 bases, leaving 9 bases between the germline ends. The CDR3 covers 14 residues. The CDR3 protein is CASSVQVGNTEAFF. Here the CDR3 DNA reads TGTGCCAGCAGCGTACAGGTTGGAAACACTGAAGCTTTCTTT.

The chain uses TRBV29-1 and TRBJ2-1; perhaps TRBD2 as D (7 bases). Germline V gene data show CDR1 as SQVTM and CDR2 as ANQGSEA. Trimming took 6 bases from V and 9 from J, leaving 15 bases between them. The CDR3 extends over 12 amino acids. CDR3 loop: CSVGGLIVEQFF. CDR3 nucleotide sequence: TGCAGCGTGGGGGGGCTGATCGTTGAGCAGTTCTTC.

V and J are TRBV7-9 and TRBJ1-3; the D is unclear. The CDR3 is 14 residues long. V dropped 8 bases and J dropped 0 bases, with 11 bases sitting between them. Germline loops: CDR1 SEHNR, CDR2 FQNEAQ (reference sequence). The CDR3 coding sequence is TGTGCCAGCGACGGGAGATCCTCTGGAAACACCATATATTTT. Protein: CASDGRSSGNTIYF. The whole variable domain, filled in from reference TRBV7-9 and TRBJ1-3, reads DTGVSQNPRHKITKRGQNVTFRCDPISEHNRLYWYRQTLGQGPEFLTYFQNEAQLEKSRLLSDRFSAERPKGSFSTLEIQRTEQGDSAMYLCASDGRSSGNTIYFGEGSWLTVV.

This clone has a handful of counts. CDR3 nucleotide sequence: TGTGCCAGCAGCAAACAGGATTTCAGGGCCCCAGAGACCCAGTACTTC. Its translation is CASSKQDFRAPETQYF. This chain joins TRBV2 and TRBJ2-5; D possibly corresponds to TRBD1 (5 bases). This CDR3 is 16 amino acids long. Trimming left V 6 bases short and J 4 bases short, with 21 bases between. Germline lookup yields CDR1 SNHLY and CDR2 FYNNEI.

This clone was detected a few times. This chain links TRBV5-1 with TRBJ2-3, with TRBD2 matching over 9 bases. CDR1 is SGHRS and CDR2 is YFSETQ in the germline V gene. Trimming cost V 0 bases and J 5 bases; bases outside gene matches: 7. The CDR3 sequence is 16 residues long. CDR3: CASSLAAGGPIDTQYF. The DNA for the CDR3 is TGCGCCAGCAGCTTGGCGGCGGGGGGGCCCATAGATACGCAGTATTTT.

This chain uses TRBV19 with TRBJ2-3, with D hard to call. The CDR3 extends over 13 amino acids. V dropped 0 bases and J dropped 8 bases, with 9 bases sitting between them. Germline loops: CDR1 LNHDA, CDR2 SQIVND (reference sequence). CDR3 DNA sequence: TGTGCCAGTAGTATAGAGCGGCAAGGTACGCAGTATTTT. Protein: CASSIERQGTQYF.

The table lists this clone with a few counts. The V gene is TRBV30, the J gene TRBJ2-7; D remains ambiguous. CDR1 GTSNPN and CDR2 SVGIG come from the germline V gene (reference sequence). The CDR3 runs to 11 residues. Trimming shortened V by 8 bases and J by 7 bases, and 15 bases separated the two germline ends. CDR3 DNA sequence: TGTGCCCTGGGCCCCGGTGGGGAGCAGTACTTC. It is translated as CALGPGGEQYF.

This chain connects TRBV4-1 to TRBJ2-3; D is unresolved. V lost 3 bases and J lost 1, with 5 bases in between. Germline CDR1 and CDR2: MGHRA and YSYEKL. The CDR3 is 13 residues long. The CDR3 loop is CASSQGRTDTQYF. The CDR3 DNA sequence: TGCGCCAGCAGCCAGGGCCGCACAGATACGCAGTATTTT.

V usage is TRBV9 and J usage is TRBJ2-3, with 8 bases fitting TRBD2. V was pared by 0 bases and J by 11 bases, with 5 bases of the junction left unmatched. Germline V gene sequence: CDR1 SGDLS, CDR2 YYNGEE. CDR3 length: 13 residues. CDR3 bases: TGTGCCAGCAGCGTAGGCCATAGCGGGATGCAGTATTTT. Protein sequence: CASSVGHSGMQYF.

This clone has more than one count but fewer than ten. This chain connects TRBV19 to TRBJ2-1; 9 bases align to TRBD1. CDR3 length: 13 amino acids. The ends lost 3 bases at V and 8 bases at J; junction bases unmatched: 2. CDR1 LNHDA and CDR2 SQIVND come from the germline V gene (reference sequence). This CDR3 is CASSIRQGDEQFF. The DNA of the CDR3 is TGTGCCAGTAGTATTCGACAGGGGGATGAGCAGTTCTTC.

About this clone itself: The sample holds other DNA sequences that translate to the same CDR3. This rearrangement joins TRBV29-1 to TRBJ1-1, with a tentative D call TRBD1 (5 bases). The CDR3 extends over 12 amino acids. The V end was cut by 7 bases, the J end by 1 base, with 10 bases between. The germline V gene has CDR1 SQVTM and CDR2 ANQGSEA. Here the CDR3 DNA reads TGCAGCGGCGGGACGGCGAACACTGAAGCTTTCTTT. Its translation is CSGGTANTEAFF.

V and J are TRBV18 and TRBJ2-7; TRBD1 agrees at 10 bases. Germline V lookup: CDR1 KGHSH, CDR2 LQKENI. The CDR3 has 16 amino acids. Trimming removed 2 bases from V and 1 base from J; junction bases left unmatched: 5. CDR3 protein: CASSPSGQGRSYEQYF. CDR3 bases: TGTGCCAGCTCACCATCGGGACAGGGGCGATCCTACGAGCAGTACTTC. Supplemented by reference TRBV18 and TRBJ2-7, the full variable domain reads NAGVMQNPRHLVRRRGQEARLRCSPMKGHSHVYWYRQLPEEGLKFMVYLQKENIIDESGMPKERFSAEFPKEGPSILRIQQVVRGDSAAYFCASSPSGQGRSYEQYFGPGTRLTVT.

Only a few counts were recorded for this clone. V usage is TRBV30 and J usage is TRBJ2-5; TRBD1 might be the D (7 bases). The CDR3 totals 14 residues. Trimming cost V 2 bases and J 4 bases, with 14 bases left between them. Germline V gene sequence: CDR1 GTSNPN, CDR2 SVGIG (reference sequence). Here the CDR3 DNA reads TGTGCCTGGAGTTCAGGAGGGGGCCCAGAGACCCAGTACTTC. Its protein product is CAWSSGGGPETQYF.

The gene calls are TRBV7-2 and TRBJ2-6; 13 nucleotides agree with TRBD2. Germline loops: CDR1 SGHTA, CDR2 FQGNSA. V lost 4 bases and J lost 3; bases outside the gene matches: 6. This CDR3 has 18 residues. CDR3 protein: CASSYGLAGAHGANVLTF. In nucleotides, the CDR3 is TGTGCCAGCAGCTATGGACTAGCGGGAGCGCATGGGGCCAACGTCCTGACTTTC. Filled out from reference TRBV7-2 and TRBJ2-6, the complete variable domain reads GAGVSQSPSNKVTEKGKDVELRCDPISGHTALYWYRQSLGQGLEFLIYFQGNSAPDKSGLPSDRFSAERTGGSVSTLTIQRTQQEDSAVYLCASSYGLAGAHGANVLTFGAGSRLTVL.

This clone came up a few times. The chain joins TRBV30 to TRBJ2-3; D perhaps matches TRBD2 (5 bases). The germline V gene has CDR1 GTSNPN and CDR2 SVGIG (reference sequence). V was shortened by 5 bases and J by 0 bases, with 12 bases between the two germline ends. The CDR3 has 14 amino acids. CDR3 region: CAWAPSLSTDTQYF. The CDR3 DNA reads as TGTGCCTGGGCCCCTAGCCTAAGCACAGATACGCAGTATTTT.